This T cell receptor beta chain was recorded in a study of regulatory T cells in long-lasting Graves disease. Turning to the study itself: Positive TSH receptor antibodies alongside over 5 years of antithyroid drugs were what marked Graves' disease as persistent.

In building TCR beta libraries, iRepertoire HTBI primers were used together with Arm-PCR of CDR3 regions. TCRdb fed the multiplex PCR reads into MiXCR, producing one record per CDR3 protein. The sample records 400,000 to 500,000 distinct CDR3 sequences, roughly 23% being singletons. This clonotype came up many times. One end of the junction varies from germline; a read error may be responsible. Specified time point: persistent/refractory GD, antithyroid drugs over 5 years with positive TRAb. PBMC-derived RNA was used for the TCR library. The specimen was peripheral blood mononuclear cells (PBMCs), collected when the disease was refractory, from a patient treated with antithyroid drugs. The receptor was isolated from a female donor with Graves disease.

CDR3 nucleotide sequence: TGTGCCAGCAGCTTAATAGCGAATGGGGCTAGCTCCCACGAGCAGTACTTC. As protein: CASSLIANGASSHEQYF. The J gene is TRBJ2-7, the V gene TRBV7-3; TRBD1 or TRBD2 may be the D gene (5 bases each). The CDR3 extends over 17 amino acids. Germline CDR1 SGHTA, CDR2 FQGTGA. Based on the CDR3 plus reference TRBV7-3 and TRBJ2-7, the full variable domain is GAGVSQTPSNKVTEKGKYVELRCDPISGHTALYWYRQSLGQGPEFLIYFQGTGAADDSGLPNDRFFAVRPEGSVSTLKIQRTERGDSAVYLCASSLIANGASSHEQYFGPGTRLTVT.